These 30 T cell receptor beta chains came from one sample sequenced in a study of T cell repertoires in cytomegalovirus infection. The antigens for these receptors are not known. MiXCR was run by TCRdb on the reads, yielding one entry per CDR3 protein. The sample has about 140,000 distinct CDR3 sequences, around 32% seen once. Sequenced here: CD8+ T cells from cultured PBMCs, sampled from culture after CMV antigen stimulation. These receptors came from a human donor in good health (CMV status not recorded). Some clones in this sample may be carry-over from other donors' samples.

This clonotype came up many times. The CDR3 protein is CASSLWTNKAFF. CDR3 coding DNA: TGTGCCAGCAGCCTCTGGACAAATAAAGCTTTCTTT. V and J are TRBV7-2 and TRBJ1-1, with D possibly TRBD1 on 5 matching bases. CDR3 length: 12 amino acids. The ends were cut back, 5 bases at V and 9 bases at J, with 13 bases in the middle. The germline V gene has CDR1 SGHTA and CDR2 FQGNSA.

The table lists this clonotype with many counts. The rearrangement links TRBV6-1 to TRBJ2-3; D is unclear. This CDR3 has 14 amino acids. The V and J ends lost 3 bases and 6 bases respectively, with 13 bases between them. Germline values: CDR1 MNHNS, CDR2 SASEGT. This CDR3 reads CASSDADGPDTQYF. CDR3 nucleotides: TGTGCCAGCAGTGACGCGGACGGACCGGATACGCAGTATTTT.

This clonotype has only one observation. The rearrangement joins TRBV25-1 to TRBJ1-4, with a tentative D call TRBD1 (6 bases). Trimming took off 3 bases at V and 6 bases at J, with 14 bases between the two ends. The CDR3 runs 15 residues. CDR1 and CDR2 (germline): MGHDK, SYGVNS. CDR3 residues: CASSERTDPYEKLFF. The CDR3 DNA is TGTGCCAGCAGTGAGCGGACAGATCCCTATGAAAAACTGTTTTTT.

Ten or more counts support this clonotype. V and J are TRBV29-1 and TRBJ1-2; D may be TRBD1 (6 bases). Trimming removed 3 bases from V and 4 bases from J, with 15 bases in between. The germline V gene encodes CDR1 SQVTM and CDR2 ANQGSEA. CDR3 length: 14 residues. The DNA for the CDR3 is TGCAGCGTTGAGAGTTTAGGGGGAATCTATGGCTACACCTTC. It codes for CSVESLGGIYGYTF.

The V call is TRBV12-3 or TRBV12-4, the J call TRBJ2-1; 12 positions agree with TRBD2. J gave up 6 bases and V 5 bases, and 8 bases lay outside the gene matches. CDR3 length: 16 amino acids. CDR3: CASSPPGLAGSNEQFF. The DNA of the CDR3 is TGTGCCAGCAGTCCTCCGGGACTAGCGGGTTCCAATGAGCAGTTCTTC.

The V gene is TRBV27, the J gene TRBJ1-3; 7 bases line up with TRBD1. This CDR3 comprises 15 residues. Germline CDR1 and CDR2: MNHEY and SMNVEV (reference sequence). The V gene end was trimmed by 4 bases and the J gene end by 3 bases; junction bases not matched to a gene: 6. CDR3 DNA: TGTGCCAGCAGTTCCAGGACAGGAGGTGGAAACACCATATATTTT. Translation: CASSSRTGGGNTIYF.

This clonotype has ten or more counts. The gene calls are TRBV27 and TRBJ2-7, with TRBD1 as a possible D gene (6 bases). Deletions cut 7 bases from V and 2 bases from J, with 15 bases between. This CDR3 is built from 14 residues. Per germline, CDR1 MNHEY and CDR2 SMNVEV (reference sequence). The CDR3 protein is CASTQGAGAYEQYF. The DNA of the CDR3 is TGTGCCAGCACCCAAGGGGCAGGGGCCTACGAGCAGTACTTC.

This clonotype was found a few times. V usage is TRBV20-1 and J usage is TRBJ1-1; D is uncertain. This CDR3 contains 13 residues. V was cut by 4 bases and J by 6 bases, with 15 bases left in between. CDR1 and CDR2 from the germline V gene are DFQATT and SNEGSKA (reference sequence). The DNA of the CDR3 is TGCAGTGCTATGTTTGTGGGTGTGGCTGAAGCTTTCTTT. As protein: CSAMFVGVAEAFF.

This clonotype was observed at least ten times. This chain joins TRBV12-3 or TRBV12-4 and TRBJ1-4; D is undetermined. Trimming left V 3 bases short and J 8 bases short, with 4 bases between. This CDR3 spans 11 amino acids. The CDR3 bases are TGTGCCAGCAGTTTCGGAGAAAAACTGTTTTTT. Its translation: CASSFGEKLFF.

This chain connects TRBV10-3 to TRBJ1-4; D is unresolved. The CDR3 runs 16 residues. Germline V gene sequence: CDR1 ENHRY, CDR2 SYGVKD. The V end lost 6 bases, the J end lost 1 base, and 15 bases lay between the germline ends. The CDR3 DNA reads TGTGCCATCAGCGACCCGGGAAGCGGAACTAATGAAAAACTGTTTTTT. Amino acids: CAISDPGSGTNEKLFF.

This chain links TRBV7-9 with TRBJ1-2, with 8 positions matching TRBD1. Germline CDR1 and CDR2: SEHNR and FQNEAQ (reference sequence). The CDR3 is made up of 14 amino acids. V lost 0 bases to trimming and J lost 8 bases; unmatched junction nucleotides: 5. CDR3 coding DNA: TGTGCCAGCAGCTTAGCGGGACAGGCTTTCGGCTACACCTTC. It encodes CASSLAGQAFGYTF.

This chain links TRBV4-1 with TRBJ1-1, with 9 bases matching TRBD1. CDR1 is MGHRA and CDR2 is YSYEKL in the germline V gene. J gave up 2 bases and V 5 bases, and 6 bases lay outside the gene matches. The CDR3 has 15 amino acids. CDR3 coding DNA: TGCGCCAGCAGCTTCCCGACAGGGGGAAACACTGAAGCTTTCTTT. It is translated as CASSFPTGGNTEAFF.

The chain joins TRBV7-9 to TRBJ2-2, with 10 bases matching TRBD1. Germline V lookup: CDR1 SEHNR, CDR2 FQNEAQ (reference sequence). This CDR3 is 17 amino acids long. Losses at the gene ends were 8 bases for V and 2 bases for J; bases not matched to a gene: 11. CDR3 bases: TGTGCCAGCGGAAACGGACGGGACAGGGGAAACACCGGGGAGCTGTTTTTT. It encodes CASGNGRDRGNTGELFF. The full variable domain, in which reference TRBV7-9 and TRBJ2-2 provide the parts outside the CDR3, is DTGVSQNPRHKITKRGQNVTFRCDPISEHNRLYWYRQTLGQGPEFLTYFQNEAQLEKSRLLSDRFSAERPKGSFSTLEIQRTEQGDSAMYLCASGNGRDRGNTGELFFGEGSRLTVL.

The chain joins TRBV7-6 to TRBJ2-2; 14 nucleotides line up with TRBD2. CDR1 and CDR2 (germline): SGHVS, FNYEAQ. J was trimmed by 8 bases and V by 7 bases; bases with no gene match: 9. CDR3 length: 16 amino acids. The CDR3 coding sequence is TGTGCCAGCACCGACCCGGGACTAGCGGGGGAGGGGGAGCTGTTTTTT. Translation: CASTDPGLAGEGELFF.

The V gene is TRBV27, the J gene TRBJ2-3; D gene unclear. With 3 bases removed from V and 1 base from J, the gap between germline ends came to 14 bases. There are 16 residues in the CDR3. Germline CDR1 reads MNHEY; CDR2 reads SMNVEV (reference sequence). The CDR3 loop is CASSFDPDGRTDTQYF. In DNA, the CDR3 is TGTGCCAGCAGTTTCGACCCCGACGGCCGCACAGATACGCAGTATTTT.

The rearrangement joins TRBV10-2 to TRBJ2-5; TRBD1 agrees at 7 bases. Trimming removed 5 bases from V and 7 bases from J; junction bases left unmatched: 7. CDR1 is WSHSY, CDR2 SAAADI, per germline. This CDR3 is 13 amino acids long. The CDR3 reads CASSQGVDGTQYF. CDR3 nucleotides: TGCGCCAGCAGTCAGGGGGTTGATGGGACCCAGTACTTC.

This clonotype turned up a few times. The CDR3 sequence: CASSIGSGPSEQYF. The DNA of the CDR3 is TGTGCCAGTAGTATAGGATCGGGGCCGTCCGAGCAGTACTTC. This chain links TRBV19 with TRBJ2-7; D might be TRBD1 or TRBD2, each matching 5 bases. V was clipped by 1 base and J by 6 bases, with 13 bases between them. The CDR3 totals 14 residues. Germline-derived CDR1 and CDR2 are LNHDA and SQIVND (reference sequence). Full variable domain (rest looked up from reference TRBV19 and TRBJ2-7): DGGITQSPKYLFRKEGQNVTLSCEQNLNHDAMYWYRQDPGQGLRLIYYSQIVNDFQKGDIAEGYSVSREKKESFPLTVTSAQKNPTAFYLCASSIGSGPSEQYFGPGTRLTVT.

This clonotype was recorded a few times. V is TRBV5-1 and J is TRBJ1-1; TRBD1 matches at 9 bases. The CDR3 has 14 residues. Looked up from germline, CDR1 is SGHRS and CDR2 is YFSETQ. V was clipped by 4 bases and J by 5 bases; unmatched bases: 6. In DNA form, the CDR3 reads TGCGCCAGCAGCGTCGGACAGGGGAGGACTGAAGCTTTCTTT. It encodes CASSVGQGRTEAFF.

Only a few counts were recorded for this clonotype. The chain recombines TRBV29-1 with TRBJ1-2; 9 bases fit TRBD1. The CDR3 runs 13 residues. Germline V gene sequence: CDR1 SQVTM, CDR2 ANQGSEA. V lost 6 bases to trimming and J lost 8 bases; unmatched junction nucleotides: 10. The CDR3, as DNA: TGCAGCGTCCCGGGACAGGGCCTCCGGGGCTACACCTTC. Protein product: CSVPGQGLRGYTF.

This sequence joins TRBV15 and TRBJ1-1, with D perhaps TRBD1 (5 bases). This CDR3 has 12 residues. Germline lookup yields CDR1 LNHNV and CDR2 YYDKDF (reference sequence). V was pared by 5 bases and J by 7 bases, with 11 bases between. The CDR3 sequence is CATSGGTFEAFF. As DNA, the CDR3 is TGTGCCACCAGCGGCGGGACTTTTGAAGCTTTCTTT. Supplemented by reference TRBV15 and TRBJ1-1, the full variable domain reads DAMVIQNPRYQVTQFGKPVTLSCSQTLNHNVMYWYQQKSSQAPKLLFHYYDKDFNNEADTPDNFQSRRPNTSFCFLDIRSPGLGDTAMYLCATSGGTFEAFFGQGTRLTVV.

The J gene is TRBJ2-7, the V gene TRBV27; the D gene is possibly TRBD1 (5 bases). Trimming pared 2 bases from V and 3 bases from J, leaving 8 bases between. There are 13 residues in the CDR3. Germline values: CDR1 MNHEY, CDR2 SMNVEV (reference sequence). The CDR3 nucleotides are TGTGCCAGCAGTTTAGACAGCAACTACGAGCAGTACTTC. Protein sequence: CASSLDSNYEQYF.

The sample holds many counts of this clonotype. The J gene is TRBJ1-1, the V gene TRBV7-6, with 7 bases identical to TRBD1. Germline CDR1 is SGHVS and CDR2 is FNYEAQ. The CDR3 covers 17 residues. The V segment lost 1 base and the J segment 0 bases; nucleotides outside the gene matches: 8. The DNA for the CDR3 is TGTGCCAGCAGCTTAGAGCCAGGGGGGAATATGAACACTGAAGCTTTCTTT. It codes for CASSLEPGGNMNTEAFF.

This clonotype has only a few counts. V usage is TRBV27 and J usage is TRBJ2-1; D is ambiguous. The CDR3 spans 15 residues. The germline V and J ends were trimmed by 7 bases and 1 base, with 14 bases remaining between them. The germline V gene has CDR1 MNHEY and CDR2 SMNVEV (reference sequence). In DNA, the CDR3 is TGTGCCAGCAAAGATCCCCAGAGGTCCTACAATGAGCAGTTCTTC. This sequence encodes CASKDPQRSYNEQFF.

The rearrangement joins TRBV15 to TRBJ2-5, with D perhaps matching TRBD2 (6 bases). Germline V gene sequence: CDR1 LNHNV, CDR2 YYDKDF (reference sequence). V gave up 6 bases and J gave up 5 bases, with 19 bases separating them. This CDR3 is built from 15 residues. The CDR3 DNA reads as TGTGCCACCAGTAAACAACCGGGAGTCAGGGAGACCCAGTACTTC. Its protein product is CATSKQPGVRETQYF.

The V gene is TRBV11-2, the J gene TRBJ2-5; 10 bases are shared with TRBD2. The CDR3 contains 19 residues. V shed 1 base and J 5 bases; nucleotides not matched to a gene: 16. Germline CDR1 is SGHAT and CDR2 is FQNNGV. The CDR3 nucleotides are TGTGCCAGCAGCTTAGTTGGGCCTGGGGAGCGGGGGGGCCTGGAGACCCAGTACTTC. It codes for CASSLVGPGERGGLETQYF.

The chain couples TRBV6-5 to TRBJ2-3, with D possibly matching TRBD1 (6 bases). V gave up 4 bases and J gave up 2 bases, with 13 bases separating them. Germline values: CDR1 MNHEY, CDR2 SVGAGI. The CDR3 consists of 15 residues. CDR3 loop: CASSLGGSVTDTQYF. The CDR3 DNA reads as TGTGCCAGCAGTTTAGGGGGATCGGTCACAGATACGCAGTATTTT.

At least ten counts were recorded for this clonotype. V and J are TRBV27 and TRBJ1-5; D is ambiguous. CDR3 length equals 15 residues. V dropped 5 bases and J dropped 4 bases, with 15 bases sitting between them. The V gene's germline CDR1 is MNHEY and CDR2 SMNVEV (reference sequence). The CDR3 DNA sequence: TGTGCCAGCAGTCCCAGGTCTTCCGGAAATCAGCCCCAGCATTTT. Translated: CASSPRSSGNQPQHF.

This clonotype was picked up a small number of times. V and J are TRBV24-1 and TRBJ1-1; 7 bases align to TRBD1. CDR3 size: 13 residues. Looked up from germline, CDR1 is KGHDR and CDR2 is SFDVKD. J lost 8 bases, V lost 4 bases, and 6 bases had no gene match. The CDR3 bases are TGTGCCACCAGTGACCACGACAGGGTAGAAGCTTTCTTT. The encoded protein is CATSDHDRVEAFF.

The DNA for the CDR3 is TGTGCCAGCAGCTTAGAGGGGTATAATTCACCCCTCCACTTT. It is translated as CASSLEGYNSPLHF. The chain combines TRBV11-2 with TRBJ1-6; no clear D gene. The germline CDR1 and CDR2 sequences are SGHAT and FQNNGV. The CDR3 runs 14 residues. V lost 0 bases, J lost 4 bases, and 4 bases lay in between.

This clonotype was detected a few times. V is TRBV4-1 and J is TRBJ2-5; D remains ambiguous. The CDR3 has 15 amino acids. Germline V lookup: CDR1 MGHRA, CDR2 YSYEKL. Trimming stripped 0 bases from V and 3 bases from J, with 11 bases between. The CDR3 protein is CASSQDGLGEETQYF. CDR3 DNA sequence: TGCGCCAGCAGCCAAGATGGCCTAGGAGAAGAGACCCAGTACTTC.